Following are 26 T cell receptor beta chains from one sample sequenced in a study of blood T cell repertoires in COVID-19. The data were produced by immunoSEQ multiplex PCR, yet TCRdb's version contains in-frame clones alone and is incomplete. The sample shows 250,000 or so clones, approximately 85% of them seen only once. The material sequenced was PBMCs or T cells enriched from blood (not recorded which). All receptors come from a woman in her forties or fifties who had recovered from COVID-19.

The rearrangement uses TRBV5-5 and TRBJ2-3, with 7 bases matching TRBD2. The CDR3 is made up of 15 amino acids. Per germline, CDR1 SGHKS and CDR2 YYEKEE (reference sequence). The V segment lost 4 bases and the J segment 3 bases; nucleotides outside the gene matches: 8. CDR3 amino acids: CASSQMGGITDTQYF. In DNA, the CDR3 is TGTGCCAGCAGCCAAATGGGGGGGATTACAGATACGCAGTATTTT. The full variable domain, rest sourced from reference TRBV5-5 and TRBJ2-3, is DAGVTQSPTHLIKTRGQQVTLRCSPISGHKSVSWYQQVLGQGPQFIFQYYEKEERGRGNFPDRFSARQFPNYSSELNVNALLLGDSALYLCASSQMGGITDTQYFGPGTRLTVL.

This chain links TRBV19 with TRBJ2-7; 10 bases match TRBD2. The CDR3 sequence is 14 residues long. Germline V lookup: CDR1 LNHDA, CDR2 SQIVND (reference sequence). V lost 4 bases to trimming and J lost 2 bases; unmatched junction nucleotides: 2. The CDR3 reads CASSRTSGTYEQYF. The CDR3 bases are TGTGCCAGTAGTAGGACTAGCGGAACCTACGAGCAGTACTTC. Supplemented by reference TRBV19 and TRBJ2-7, the full variable domain reads DGGITQSPKYLFRKEGQNVTLSCEQNLNHDAMYWYRQDPGQGLRLIYYSQIVNDFQKGDIAEGYSVSREKKESFPLTVTSAQKNPTAFYLCASSRTSGTYEQYFGPGTRLTVT.

This chain uses TRBV3-1 (or the pseudogene TRBV3-2) with TRBJ1-6; tentatively, D is TRBD1 (5 bases). Trimming took off 6 bases at V and 5 bases at J, with 23 bases between the two ends. CDR1 and CDR2 (germline): LGHDT, YNNKEL (reference sequence). The CDR3 has 18 residues. The CDR3 region has the DNA TGTGCCAGCAGTCTCCAAGGAAGCAGGGTCAAGAATAATTCACCCCTCCACTTT. This sequence encodes CASSLQGSRVKNNSPLHF.

This clone came up a few times. The chain recombines TRBV7-9 with TRBJ2-7; TRBD1 aligns across 8 bases. This CDR3 contains 14 residues. The V gene end was trimmed by 5 bases and the J gene end by 0 bases; junction bases not matched to a gene: 3. Germline V gene lookup returns CDR1 SEHNR and CDR2 FQNEAQ (reference sequence). CDR3 loop: CASSNGQGSYEQYF. The DNA for the CDR3 is TGTGCCAGCAGCAACGGACAGGGCTCCTACGAGCAGTACTTC.

The rearrangement joins TRBV10-3 to TRBJ1-2, with 7 bases that match TRBD1. CDR1 is ENHRY, CDR2 SYGVKD, per germline. V was pared by 6 bases and J by 7 bases, with 14 bases of the junction left unmatched. This CDR3 contains 15 residues. The CDR3 reads CAISEPDRWGSGYTF. The CDR3, as DNA: TGTGCCATCAGCGAGCCGGACAGGTGGGGAAGTGGCTACACCTTC.

The chain has TRBV28 and TRBJ2-1; no firm D call. From germline, CDR1 is MDHEN and CDR2 SYDVKM. Trimming took off 2 bases at V and 4 bases at J, with 12 bases between the two ends. This CDR3 spans 15 amino acids. The CDR3 protein is CASSLPGEGYNEQFF. The CDR3 region has the DNA TGTGCCAGCAGTTTACCAGGTGAAGGATACAATGAGCAGTTCTTC.

The chain employs TRBV11-2 and TRBJ2-2, with D hard to call. This CDR3 has 16 residues. Trimming stripped 3 bases from V and 0 bases from J, with 11 bases between. Per germline, CDR1 SGHAT and CDR2 FQNNGV. The CDR3 DNA sequence: TGTGCCAGCAGCTTCTTGACCCAGGCGAACACCGGGGAGCTGTTTTTT. This codes for CASSFLTQANTGELFF.

This chain connects TRBV19 to TRBJ1-2, with no clear D. CDR1 LNHDA and CDR2 SQIVND come from the germline V gene (reference sequence). This CDR3 is built from 13 residues. Trimming removed 3 bases at V and 3 bases at J, with 8 bases between. CDR3 nucleotides: TGTGCCAGTAGTATTGGCAGTTACTATGGCTACACCTTC. Protein: CASSIGSYYGYTF.

This chain connects TRBV15 to TRBJ2-2; tentative D call: TRBD1 (5 bases). CDR1 LNHNV and CDR2 YYDKDF come from the germline V gene (reference sequence). CDR3 length: 15 amino acids. Trimming left V 0 bases short and J 6 bases short, with 11 bases between. CDR3 bases: TGTGCCACCAGCAGAGAAAGGGGCCTCGCCGGGGAGCTGTTTTTT. Its protein product is CATSRERGLAGELFF.

V is TRBV2 and J is TRBJ2-3; D possibly corresponds to TRBD1 (5 bases). The V gene lost 8 bases and the J gene lost 1 base, with 16 bases spanning the gap. CDR1 is SNHLY and CDR2 is FYNNEI in the germline V gene. The CDR3 spans 15 residues. CDR3 amino acids: CASRWGSWGTDTQYF. Written as DNA, the CDR3 is TGTGCCAGCCGTTGGGGCTCCTGGGGCACAGATACGCAGTATTTT.

The chain has TRBV4-1 and TRBJ2-2; 7 bases agree with TRBD2. CDR1 is MGHRA, CDR2 YSYEKL, per germline. J lost 9 bases, V lost 4 bases, and 14 bases had no gene match. The CDR3 consists of 16 residues. In DNA form, the CDR3 reads TGCGCCAGCAGCCCACCGGGACTAACAATTGTTAGGGAGCTGTTTTTT. Its translation: CASSPPGLTIVRELFF.

The V gene is TRBV7-9, the J gene TRBJ2-2; TRBD2 agrees at 13 bases. Germline-derived CDR1 and CDR2 are SEHNR and FQNEAQ (reference sequence). CDR3 size: 15 residues. Trimming at V came to 6 bases and at J to 5 bases, leaving 3 bases not matched to a gene. In nucleotides, the CDR3 is TGTGCCAGCAGACTAGCGGGAGGGCCGACCGGGGAGCTGTTTTTT. It specifies CASRLAGGPTGELFF.

The genes are TRBV19 and TRBJ1-1, with 8 bases aligning to TRBD1. This CDR3 contains 15 residues. Germline values: CDR1 LNHDA, CDR2 SQIVND (reference sequence). Trimming at V came to 7 bases and at J to 1 base, leaving 8 bases not matched to a gene. CDR3 DNA: TGTGCCAGTACAAGGACAGGGCAGGGGAACACTGAAGCTTTCTTT. This translates into CASTRTGQGNTEAFF.

The genes are TRBV27 and TRBJ2-7, with D perhaps TRBD2 (6 bases). Germline lookup yields CDR1 MNHEY and CDR2 SMNVEV (reference sequence). V was clipped by 2 bases and J by 4 bases, with 18 bases between them. The CDR3 has 16 residues. The CDR3 sequence: CASSLSPQGLYYEQYF. CDR3 coding DNA: TGTGCCAGCAGTTTAAGCCCCCAGGGACTCTATTACGAGCAGTACTTC.

The chain joins TRBV29-1 to TRBJ2-1; 13 bases align to TRBD2. This CDR3 spans 13 amino acids. From germline, CDR1 is SQVTM and CDR2 ANQGSEA. V shed 8 bases, J shed 7 bases, and the junction held 5 bases outside the gene matches. CDR3 in amino acids: CSFRGLAGNEQFF. The CDR3 DNA reads TGCAGCTTCCGGGGACTAGCGGGAAATGAGCAGTTCTTC.

The chain recombines TRBV12-5 with TRBJ2-1, with D maybe TRBD2 (6 bases). The germline gives CDR1 LGHNT, CDR2 FRNRAP. The CDR3 has 15 amino acids. Deletions cut 0 bases from V and 9 bases from J, with 15 bases between. DNA for the CDR3: TGTGCTAGTGGTTTGGTAGGGACTCGGAGAAGTGAGCAGTTCTTC. Protein product: CASGLVGTRRSEQFF.

This chain uses TRBV5-6 with TRBJ2-1, with 7 bases fitting TRBD1. Germline V gives CDR1 SGHDT, CDR2 YYEEEE. After removal of 2 bases from V and 0 bases from J, the junction contained 5 bases not matched to a gene. The CDR3 runs 16 residues. The CDR3 loop reads CASSLNRGNSYNEQFF. DNA of the CDR3: TGTGCCAGCAGCTTAAACAGGGGAAACTCCTACAATGAGCAGTTCTTC.

This clone came up once. The V call is TRBV9, the J call TRBJ2-1, with D possibly being TRBD2 (6 bases). CDR3 length equals 15 residues. Trimming pared 3 bases from V and 5 bases from J, leaving 15 bases between. CDR1 and CDR2 from the germline V gene are SGDLS and YYNGEE. Here the CDR3 reads CASSDRDSVNNEQFF. CDR3 bases: TGTGCCAGCAGCGACCGGGACTCGGTGAACAATGAGCAGTTCTTC.

The rearrangement links TRBV7-9 to TRBJ1-1; TRBD1 is a possible D gene (6 bases). The CDR3 has 13 residues. Trimming stripped 5 bases from V and 6 bases from J, with 13 bases between. Per the germline V gene, CDR1 is SEHNR and CDR2 is FQNEAQ (reference sequence). CDR3 DNA sequence: TGTGCCAGCAGCCACCGGACAGACCCTGAAGCTTTCTTT. Its translation: CASSHRTDPEAFF.

V is TRBV3-1 (or the pseudogene TRBV3-2) and J is TRBJ1-3; D call uncertain. V shed 0 bases and J shed 4 bases, with 10 bases lying between them. CDR1 LGHDT and CDR2 YNNKEL come from the germline V gene (reference sequence). This CDR3 region has 15 residues. Here the CDR3 DNA reads TGTGCCAGCAGCCAAGACCTCCTCACAGGAAACACCATATATTTT. Translation: CASSQDLLTGNTIYF.

The genes are TRBV7-9 and TRBJ1-2, with D perhaps matching TRBD1 (6 bases). V was cut by 5 bases and J by 4 bases, with 17 bases left in between. CDR1 SEHNR and CDR2 FQNEAQ come from the germline V gene (reference sequence). The CDR3 spans 15 residues. CDR3 in DNA: TGTGCCAGCAGCCCCGGACAGCAAAATTTCTATGGCTACACCTTC. This translates into CASSPGQQNFYGYTF.

The chain has TRBV5-8 and TRBJ2-5; 9 nucleotides agree with TRBD1. V lost 0 bases, J lost 2 bases, and 5 bases stayed unmatched. The CDR3 has 16 amino acids. Germline V CDR1 and CDR2: SGHTS, YDEGEE. For the CDR3, the DNA is TGTGCCAGCAGCTTGGGTGGGACAGGGTATCAAGAGACCCAGTACTTC. It encodes CASSLGGTGYQETQYF.

The chain employs TRBV28 and TRBJ1-1; 7 bases map to TRBD1. V lost 6 bases, J lost 0 bases, and 7 bases stayed unmatched. The CDR3 has 15 residues. Germline CDR1 and CDR2: MDHEN and SYDVKM. The CDR3 protein is CASRSWGTVNTEAFF. The CDR3 DNA is TGTGCCAGCAGAAGTTGGGGGACAGTGAACACTGAAGCTTTCTTT.

The chain uses TRBV19 and TRBJ2-3, with D possibly being TRBD2 (6 bases). Trimming took 4 bases from V and 0 from J, leaving 14 bases between them. Germline CDR1 is LNHDA and CDR2 is SQIVND (reference sequence). The CDR3 consists of 16 residues. The CDR3 DNA follows: TGTGCCAGTAGTAGTTGGGGCGGGGCTAGCACAGATACGCAGTATTTT. It encodes CASSSWGGASTDTQYF.

This chain connects TRBV24-1 to TRBJ1-1, with 7 nucleotides matching TRBD1. With V trimmed by 7 bases and J by 0 bases, 1 base remained unmatched. There are 13 residues in the CDR3. The germline V gene has CDR1 KGHDR and CDR2 SFDVKD. CDR3 protein: CATRGQMNTEAFF. The CDR3 nucleotides read TGTGCCACCAGGGGACAGATGAACACTGAAGCTTTCTTT.

The chain combines TRBV19 with TRBJ1-1; D possibly corresponds to TRBD1 (5 bases). The CDR3 totals 15 residues. Looked up from germline, CDR1 is LNHDA and CDR2 is SQIVND (reference sequence). The V and J ends lost 7 bases and 3 bases respectively, with 18 bases between them. CDR3 nucleotides: TGTGCCAGTACTTCGACCTGGGGGGGAGACACTGAAGCTTTCTTT. Its translation is CASTSTWGGDTEAFF.